This entry is about one T cell receptor (beta chain). The conserved final phenylalanine or tryptophan is absent from the CDR3, which likely points to a read error. No DNA is shown, since the ends of the CDR3 on it are uncertain; the CDR3 is the one TCRdb lists. The data originate from a study of tumor-infiltrating lymphocytes in oesophageal squamous cell carcinoma. MiXCR, applied by TCRdb to the PCR reads, yields one record per CDR3 protein. The table has 14,000 or so distinct CDR3 sequences, about half seen once; the top ten hold 14%. The CDR3 length is 18 residues, termini included. Germline CDR1 KGHDR, CDR2 SFDVKD.

The chain is built from TRBV24-1 and TRBJ2-3; TRBD2, the D gene given by the table, was not confirmed from the DNA. The receptor's source is a male donor with esophageal squamous cell carcinoma. Source material: blood. CDR3: CATSDPRIGLVGCSTSVR.